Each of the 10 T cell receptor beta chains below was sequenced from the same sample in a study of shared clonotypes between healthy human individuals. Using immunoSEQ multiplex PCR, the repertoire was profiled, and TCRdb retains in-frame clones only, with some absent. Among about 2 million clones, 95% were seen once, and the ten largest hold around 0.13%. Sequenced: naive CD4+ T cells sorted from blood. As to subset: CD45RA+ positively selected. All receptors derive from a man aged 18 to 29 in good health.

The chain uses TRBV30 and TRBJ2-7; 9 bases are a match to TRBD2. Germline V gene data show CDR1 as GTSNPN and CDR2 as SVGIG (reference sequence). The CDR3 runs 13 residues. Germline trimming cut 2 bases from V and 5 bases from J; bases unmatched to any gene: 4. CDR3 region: CAWSPGLAHEQYF. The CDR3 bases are TGTGCCTGGAGTCCGGGACTAGCCCACGAGCAGTACTTC.

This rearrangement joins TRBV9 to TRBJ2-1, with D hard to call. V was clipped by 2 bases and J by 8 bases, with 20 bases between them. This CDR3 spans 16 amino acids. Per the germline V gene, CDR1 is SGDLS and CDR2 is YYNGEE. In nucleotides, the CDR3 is TGTGCCAGCAGCGTCCCCCTTGAAGGCATCGGCGATGAGCAGTTCTTC. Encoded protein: CASSVPLEGIGDEQFF.

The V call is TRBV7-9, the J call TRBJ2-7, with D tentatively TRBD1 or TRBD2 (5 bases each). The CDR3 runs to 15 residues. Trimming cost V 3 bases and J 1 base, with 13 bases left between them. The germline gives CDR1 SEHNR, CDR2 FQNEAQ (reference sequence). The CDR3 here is CASSFPPGRSYEQYF. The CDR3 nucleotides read TGTGCCAGCAGCTTCCCCCCGGGACGGTCCTACGAGCAGTACTTC. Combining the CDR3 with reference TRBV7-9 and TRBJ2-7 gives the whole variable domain DTGVSQNPRHKITKRGQNVTFRCDPISEHNRLYWYRQTLGQGPEFLTYFQNEAQLEKSRLLSDRFSAERPKGSFSTLEIQRTEQGDSAMYLCASSFPPGRSYEQYFGPGTRLTVT.

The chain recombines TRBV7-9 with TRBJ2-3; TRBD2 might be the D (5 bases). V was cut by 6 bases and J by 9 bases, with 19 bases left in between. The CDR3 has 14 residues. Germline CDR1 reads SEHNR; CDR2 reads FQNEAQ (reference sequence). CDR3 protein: CASSPGLTAVTQYF. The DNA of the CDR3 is TGTGCCAGCAGTCCCGGACTTACTGCAGTGACGCAGTATTTT.

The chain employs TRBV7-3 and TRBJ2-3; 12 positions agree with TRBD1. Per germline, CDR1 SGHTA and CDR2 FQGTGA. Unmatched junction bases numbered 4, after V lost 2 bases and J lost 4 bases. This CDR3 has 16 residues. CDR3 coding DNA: TGTGCCAGCAGCTTAGAGGGACAGGGGGCCGCAGATACGCAGTATTTT. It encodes CASSLEGQGAADTQYF.

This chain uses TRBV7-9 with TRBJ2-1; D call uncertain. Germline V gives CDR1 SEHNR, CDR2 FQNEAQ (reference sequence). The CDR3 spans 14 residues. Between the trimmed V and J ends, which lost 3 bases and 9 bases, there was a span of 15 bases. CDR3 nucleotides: TGTGCCAGCAGCTTGATACTACTTTCCGGTGAGCAGTTCTTC. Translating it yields CASSLILLSGEQFF.

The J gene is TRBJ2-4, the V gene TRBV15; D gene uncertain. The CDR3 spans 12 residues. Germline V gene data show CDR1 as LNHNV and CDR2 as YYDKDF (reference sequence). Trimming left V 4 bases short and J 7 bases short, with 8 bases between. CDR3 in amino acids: CATSNFQNIQYF. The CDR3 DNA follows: TGTGCCACCAGCAATTTCCAGAACATTCAGTACTTC.

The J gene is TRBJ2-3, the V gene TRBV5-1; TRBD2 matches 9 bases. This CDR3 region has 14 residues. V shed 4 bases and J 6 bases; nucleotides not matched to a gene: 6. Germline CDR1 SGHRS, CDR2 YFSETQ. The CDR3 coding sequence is TGCGCCAGCAGCCCCGGGACTAGCTGGGATACGCAGTATTTT. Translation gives CASSPGTSWDTQYF.

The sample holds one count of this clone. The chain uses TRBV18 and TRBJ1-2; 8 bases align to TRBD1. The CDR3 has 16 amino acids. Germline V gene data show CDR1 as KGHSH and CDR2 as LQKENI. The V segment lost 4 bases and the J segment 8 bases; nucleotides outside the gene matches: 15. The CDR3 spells CASSLSFDRGGGGYTF. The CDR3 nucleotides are TGTGCCAGCTCACTTAGCTTCGACAGGGGAGGCGGAGGCTACACCTTC.

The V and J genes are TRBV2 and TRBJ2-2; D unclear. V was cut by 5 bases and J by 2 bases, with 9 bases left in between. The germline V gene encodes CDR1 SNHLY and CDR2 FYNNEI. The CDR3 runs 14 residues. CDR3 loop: CASSLVINTGELFF. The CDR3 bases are TGTGCCAGCAGTCTGGTCATAAACACCGGGGAGCTGTTTTTT. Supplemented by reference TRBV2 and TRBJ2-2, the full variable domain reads EPEVTQTPSHQVTQMGQEVILRCVPISNHLYFYWYRQILGQKVEFLVSFYNNEISEKSEIFDDQFSVERPDGSNFTLKIRSTKLEDSAMYFCASSLVINTGELFFGEGSRLTVL.